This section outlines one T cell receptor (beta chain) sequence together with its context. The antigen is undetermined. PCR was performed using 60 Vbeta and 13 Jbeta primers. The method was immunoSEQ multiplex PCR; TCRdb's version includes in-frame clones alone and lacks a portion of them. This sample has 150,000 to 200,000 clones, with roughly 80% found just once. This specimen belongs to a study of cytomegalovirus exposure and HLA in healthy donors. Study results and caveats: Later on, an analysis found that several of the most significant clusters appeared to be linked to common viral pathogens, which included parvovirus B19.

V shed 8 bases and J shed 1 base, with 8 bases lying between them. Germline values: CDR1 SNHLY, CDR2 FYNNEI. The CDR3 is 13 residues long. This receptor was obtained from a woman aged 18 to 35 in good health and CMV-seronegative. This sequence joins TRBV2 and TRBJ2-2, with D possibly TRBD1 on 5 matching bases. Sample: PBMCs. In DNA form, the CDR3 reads TGTGCCAGCGGGGCCCGGAACACCGGGGAGCTGTTTTTT. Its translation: CASGARNTGELFF.